This T cell receptor beta chain emerged from a study of T cell responses to AZD1222 COVID-19 vaccine. Study-wide points: The study identified only five to seven AZD1222 recipients as seropositive at baseline. Scientists sampled the repertoires only once the peak T cell response had passed. Donor demographics were predominantly white British with a female majority; clonal diversity may be underestimated. Unmutated variant regions are reportedly the target of nearly half of TCRs that are spike-specific.

Comment on this clone: The antigen remains undetermined.

The germline V gene encodes CDR1 SGHTA and CDR2 FQGNSA. The CDR3 is 14 amino acids. The V end lost 5 bases, the J end lost 4 bases, and 14 bases lay between the germline ends. TCRdb's copy holds only in-frame clones and misses some; the assay was immunoSEQ multiplex PCR. The sample shows 100,000 to 150,000 clones, around 92% of them seen only once. V is TRBV7-2 and J is TRBJ1-2, with D perhaps matching TRBD1 (6 bases). This sample comprised peripheral blood, obtained on day 0 of AZD1222 vaccination. The TCR originated in an adult in good health. Written as DNA, the CDR3 is TGTGCCAGCAGCCCGGACAGCGCTGGCTATGGCTACACCTTC. This encodes CASSPDSAGYGYTF.